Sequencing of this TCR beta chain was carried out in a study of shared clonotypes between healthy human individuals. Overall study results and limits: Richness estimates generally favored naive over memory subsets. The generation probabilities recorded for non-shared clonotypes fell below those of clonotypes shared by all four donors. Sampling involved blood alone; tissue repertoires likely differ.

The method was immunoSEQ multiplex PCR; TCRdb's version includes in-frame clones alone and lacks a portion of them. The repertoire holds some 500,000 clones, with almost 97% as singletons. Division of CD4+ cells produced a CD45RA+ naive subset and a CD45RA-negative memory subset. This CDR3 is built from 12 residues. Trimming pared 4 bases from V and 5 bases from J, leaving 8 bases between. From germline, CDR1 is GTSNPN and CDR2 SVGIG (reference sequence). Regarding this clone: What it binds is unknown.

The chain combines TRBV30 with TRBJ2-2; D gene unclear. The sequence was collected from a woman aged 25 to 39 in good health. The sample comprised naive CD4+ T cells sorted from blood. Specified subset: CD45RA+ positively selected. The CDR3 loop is CAWNVVTGELFF. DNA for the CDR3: TGTGCCTGGAATGTAGTAACCGGGGAGCTGTTTTTT. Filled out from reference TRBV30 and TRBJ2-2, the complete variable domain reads SQTIHQWPATLVQPVGSPLSLECTVEGTSNPNLYWYRQAAGRGLQLLFYSVGIGQISSEVPQNLSASRPQDRQFILSSKKLLLSDSGFYLCAWNVVTGELFFGEGSRLTVL.